The next 32 T cell receptor beta chains were all read from a single sample in a study of CXCR3-negative and CXCR3-positive naive CD8 T cells. No cognate antigen is known for these TCRs. UMI-labeled 5' RACE yielded the TRB cDNA libraries. TCRdb re-called the 5' RACE reads and catalogs CDR3 proteins one per entry, DNA excluded. The repertoire table contains some 140,000 distinct CDR3 sequences. Overall study findings and caveats: The study found more hydrophobic TRB CDR3s in CXCR3-positive naive cells than in CXCR3-negative naive cells.

Sequenced input: naive CXCR3+ CD8+ T cells from blood. Subset meaning: CD45RO-CCR7+CD27+CD95- naive CD8+ T cells expressing CXCR3 (TNR3+). These receptors originate from a human donor in good health. Some clones in this sample may be carry-over from other donors' samples.

The chain recombines TRBV12-3 or TRBV12-4 with TRBJ2-6. The CDR3 covers 16 residues. CDR3 residues: CASSLLGSSGANVLTF.

The V and J genes are TRBV7-6 and TRBJ2-1. The CDR3 runs 11 residues. The germline gives CDR1 SGHVS, CDR2 FNYEAQ. The CDR3: CASGIGVEQFF.

The chain has TRBV29-1 and TRBJ2-1. The CDR3 is 11 amino acids. CDR1 and CDR2 (germline): SQVTM, ANQGSEA. The CDR3 here is CSVILDNEQFF.

The rearrangement uses TRBV11-2 and TRBJ2-5; TCRdb's D call, TRBD1, is unchecked because there is no DNA. The germline V gene encodes CDR1 SGHAT and CDR2 FQNNGV. There are 14 residues in the CDR3. The CDR3 sequence is CASSAWTEQETQYF.

The chain employs TRBV11-2 and TRBJ2-7; checking the TCRdb D call of TRBD1 is not possible without DNA. The CDR3 spans 14 residues. Per germline, CDR1 SGHAT and CDR2 FQNNGV. The CDR3 sequence is CASSPRDRALEQYF.

The CDR3 loop reads CASSFLGQGEAFF. The rearrangement joins TRBV5-1 to TRBJ1-1; with no DNA, the TCRdb D assignment of TRBD1 cannot be verified. The CDR3 has 13 amino acids. CDR1 is SGHRS, CDR2 YFSETQ, per germline. Full variable domain (remainder filled in from reference TRBV5-1 and TRBJ1-1): KAGVTQTPRYLIKTRGQQVTLSCSPISGHRSVSWYQQTPGQGLQFLFEYFSETQRNKGNFPGRFSGRQFSNSRSEMNVSTLELGDSALYLCASSFLGQGEAFFGQGTRLTVV.

CDR3: CASLTAAGANVLTF. The chain joins TRBV12-3 or TRBV12-4 to TRBJ2-6. The CDR3 covers 14 residues.

This chain uses TRBV29-1 with TRBJ2-1. The CDR3 extends over 12 amino acids. Germline CDR1 SQVTM, CDR2 ANQGSEA. This chain's CDR3 is CSVVPKSNEQFF.

The V and J genes are TRBV4-1 and TRBJ1-2. The CDR3 loop spans 18 amino acids. Germline values: CDR1 MGHRA, CDR2 YSYEKL. The CDR3 loop is CASSQVTLAGRNIYGYTF.

The rearrangement links TRBV20-1 to TRBJ1-1; TCRdb proposes TRBD1, but this gene call is untestable without DNA. Germline values: CDR1 DFQATT, CDR2 SNEGSKA (reference sequence). The CDR3 runs to 14 residues. This CDR3 reads CSARDRGWNTEAFF.

The chain couples TRBV7-9 to TRBJ2-5. Germline CDR1 and CDR2: SEHNR and FQNEAQ (reference sequence). This CDR3 is built from 14 residues. This CDR3 reads CASTNWRDQETQYF. The complete variable domain, with remaining parts taken from reference TRBV7-9 and TRBJ2-5, reads DTGVSQNPRHKITKRGQNVTFRCDPISEHNRLYWYRQTLGQGPEFLTYFQNEAQLEKSRLLSDRFSAERPKGSFSTLEIQRTEQGDSAMYLCASTNWRDQETQYFGPGTRLLVL.

The rearrangement links TRBV28 to TRBJ2-7. This CDR3 is 12 amino acids long. Germline V CDR1 and CDR2: MDHEN, SYDVKM. The CDR3 spells CASSFSLDEQYF.

The genes are TRBV28 and TRBJ2-3; TCRdb proposes TRBD1, but this gene call is untestable without DNA. Germline CDR1 is MDHEN and CDR2 is SYDVKM. CDR3 length: 17 residues. The CDR3: CASSPRDRGLSTDTQYF.

The rearrangement joins TRBV7-2 to TRBJ1-2. Per the germline V gene, CDR1 is SGHTA and CDR2 is FQGNSA. The CDR3 totals 14 residues. The CDR3: CASSLYLGNYGYTF.

This sequence joins TRBV4-3 and TRBJ1-1; absent DNA, TCRdb's TRBD1 call cannot be checked. CDR1 is LGHNA, CDR2 YSLEER, per germline. This CDR3 comprises 19 residues. CDR3 region: CASSQDRDRGLGMNTEAFF.

The chain recombines TRBV29-1 with TRBJ2-7; TCRdb designates TRBD2, a call that cannot be tested without DNA. This CDR3 is built from 13 residues. The germline gives CDR1 SQVTM, CDR2 ANQGSEA. CDR3 region: CSAQVGPGGEQYF.

This chain connects TRBV27 to TRBJ2-1; with no DNA, the TCRdb D assignment of TRBD1 cannot be verified. CDR1 and CDR2 from the germline V gene are MNHEY and SMNVEV (reference sequence). The CDR3 has 13 residues. The CDR3 region is CASSARVGNEQFF.

The chain carries TRBV29-1 and TRBJ2-7; TCRdb's D call, TRBD2, is unchecked because there is no DNA. Germline-derived CDR1 and CDR2 are SQVTM and ANQGSEA. The CDR3 totals 13 residues. The CDR3 loop reads CSVGASRAYEQYF.

This rearrangement joins TRBV12-3 or TRBV12-4 to TRBJ2-1; the TRBD2 assignment by TCRdb is unverifiable without DNA. The CDR3 is 16 residues long. This chain's CDR3 is CASSGLVRRSYNEQFF.

The chain has TRBV2 and TRBJ2-1; the TCRdb D gene call, TRBD2, has no DNA to confirm it. The V gene's germline CDR1 is SNHLY and CDR2 FYNNEI. The CDR3 contains 14 residues. Here the CDR3 reads CASRIAGGPNEQFF.

The rearrangement uses TRBV19 and TRBJ2-7; TCRdb gives TRBD1 as the D gene, but with no DNA this cannot be confirmed. Germline CDR1 LNHDA, CDR2 SQIVND (reference sequence). The CDR3 covers 13 residues. This CDR3 reads CATGSGGDYEQYF.

This rearrangement joins TRBV4-1 to TRBJ2-2; TCRdb lists TRBD1, though no DNA is available to test this call. Germline CDR1 MGHRA, CDR2 YSYEKL. The CDR3 is 18 residues long. The CDR3 sequence is CASSQGGQGRGDTGELFF.

The chain combines TRBV3-1 with TRBJ2-7. Germline values: CDR1 LGHDT, CDR2 YNNKEL (reference sequence). The CDR3 sequence is 12 residues long. The CDR3 region is CASSQSGYEQYF.

The chain couples TRBV6-6 to TRBJ2-1; TCRdb designates TRBD1, a call that cannot be tested without DNA. This CDR3 is built from 15 residues. Germline V gene data show CDR1 as MNHNY and CDR2 as SVGAGI (reference sequence). The CDR3 loop is CATFPGTGGGNEQFF.

The chain links TRBV29-1 to TRBJ2-5. The CDR3 runs 11 residues. Germline CDR1 reads SQVTM; CDR2 reads ANQGSEA. The CDR3 here is CSVADQETQYF.

V gene TRBV19 combines with J gene TRBJ2-7; TCRdb returns TRBD2, unconfirmable since there is no DNA. The CDR3 runs to 14 residues. Germline CDR1 LNHDA, CDR2 SQIVND (reference sequence). CDR3 in amino acids: CASSLASGIYEQYF.

The V gene is TRBV7-9, the J gene TRBJ1-1; TCRdb calls TRBD1, which cannot be checked without DNA. The CDR3 spans 12 residues. CDR1 is SEHNR and CDR2 is FQNEAQ in the germline V gene (reference sequence). The chain's CDR3 is CASSLDRSEAFF. The variable domain in full, with the rest retrieved from reference TRBV7-9 and TRBJ1-1, is DTGVSQNPRHKITKRGQNVTFRCDPISEHNRLYWYRQTLGQGPEFLTYFQNEAQLEKSRLLSDRFSAERPKGSFSTLEIQRTEQGDSAMYLCASSLDRSEAFFGQGTRLTVV.

The genes are TRBV7-9 and TRBJ2-3. The CDR3 has 15 residues. Germline V gene data show CDR1 as SEHNR and CDR2 as FQNEAQ (reference sequence). CDR3 residues: CASSSLAPTADTQYF.

The chain carries TRBV14 and TRBJ1-6; absent DNA, TCRdb's TRBD1 call cannot be checked. Germline CDR1 SGHDN, CDR2 FVKESK. CDR3 size: 17 residues. CDR3 in amino acids: CASSQQYRGDYNSPLHF.

The V gene is TRBV28, the J gene TRBJ1-3; TCRdb selects TRBD1, and the lack of DNA leaves this call unchecked. In germline, CDR1 is MDHEN, CDR2 SYDVKM. The CDR3 is 13 amino acids. This chain's CDR3 is CASSLTPGNTIYF.

This chain links TRBV27 with TRBJ1-1. CDR1 MNHEY and CDR2 SMNVEV come from the germline V gene (reference sequence). The CDR3 is 13 residues long. The CDR3 region is CASSLSLNTEAFF.

V and J are TRBV12-3 or TRBV12-4 and TRBJ2-1; TCRdb designates TRBD2, a call that cannot be tested without DNA. This CDR3 spans 14 amino acids. The CDR3 spells CASSWLAGGNEQFF.